One and the same sample provided the 30 T cell receptor beta chains below, sequenced in a study of CD8+ T cells in alopecia areata listed by TCRdb under 2018. Receptor libraries were prepared by the immunoSEQ multiplex PCR assay. RNA was extracted from all samples and reverse transcribed into cDNA, which served as template for TCR sequencing. TCRdb's version of the immuneACCESS table is confined to in-frame rearrangements and falls short of the full clone set. An unresolved V gene accounts for under half of the shortfall where checked; the remainder is of unknown origin. A total of 110,000 or so clones appear in this sample, approximately 51% of them only once. The ten largest make up 3% to 4% of the sample. Explained via the paper, the time point label denotes: roughly 24 weeks on oral tofacitinib. Per the publication, the treatment or condition label means: oral pan-JAK inhibitor, 5-10 mg twice daily.

Sequenced here: CD4+ T cells sorted from blood, sampled at week 24, from a patient treated with tofacitinib. These receptors came from a human donor with alopecia areata.

The CDR3 sequence is CSVERESFGELFF. CDR3 sequence (DNA): TGCAGCGTTGAAAGGGAGTCGTTCGGGGAGCTGTTTTTT. The rearrangement uses TRBV29-1 and TRBJ2-2, with D tentatively TRBD2 (5 bases). The germline gives CDR1 SQVTM, CDR2 ANQGSEA. CDR3 length equals 13 residues. Trimming took off 2 bases at V and 7 bases at J, with 11 bases between the two ends.

This clone has a handful of counts. The chain is built from TRBV19 and TRBJ2-1, with D hard to call. The CDR3 sequence is 17 residues long. Germline values: CDR1 LNHDA, CDR2 SQIVND (reference sequence). V lost 0 bases and J 4 bases, leaving 16 bases between the germline ends. In DNA, the CDR3 is TGTGCCAGTAGTATAGAGGCACTCCGGTCCCCTTACAATGAGCAGTTCTTC. Its protein product is CASSIEALRSPYNEQFF.

The chain's CDR3 is CSVQGSSGDTQYF. The CDR3 nucleotides read TGCAGCGTTCAGGGGTCCTCGGGAGATACGCAGTATTTT. The V call is TRBV29-1, the J call TRBJ2-3; D may be TRBD1 (6 bases). This CDR3 spans 13 amino acids. CDR1 and CDR2 (germline): SQVTM, ANQGSEA. V was trimmed by 5 bases and J by 5 bases, leaving 14 bases between them.

The chain has TRBV4-2 and TRBJ2-3; D uncertain. Germline V gene sequence: CDR1 LGHNA, CDR2 YNFKEQ. The CDR3 has 18 residues. Trimming left V 4 bases short and J 1 base short, with 21 bases between. The chain's CDR3 is CASSPGRTTLLGTDTQYF. Written as DNA, the CDR3 is TGTGCCAGCAGCCCGGGCAGAACTACCCTCCTCGGCACAGATACGCAGTATTTT.

The V gene is TRBV5-1, the J gene TRBJ2-5, with TRBD1 matching over 8 bases. The germline V gene has CDR1 SGHRS and CDR2 YFSETQ. J lost 1 base, V lost 4 bases, and 6 bases had no gene match. CDR3 size: 15 residues. CDR3 nucleotide sequence: TGCGCCAGCAGCACCGGGACAGGAATCCAAGAGACCCAGTACTTC. As protein: CASSTGTGIQETQYF.

In nucleotides, the CDR3 is TGTGCCAGCAGCTCAGAGGCGAGGAGTGAGCAGTTCTTC. Protein product: CASSSEARSEQFF. The chain has TRBV7-2 and TRBJ2-1, with unresolved D. V was cut by 4 bases and J by 9 bases, with 13 bases left in between. Germline CDR1 SGHTA, CDR2 FQGNSA. The CDR3 contains 13 residues.

J is TRBJ1-2 and V is TRBV6-5; weak D call: TRBD1 (5 bases). V lost 5 bases, J lost 4 bases, and 11 bases lay in between. Per the germline V gene, CDR1 is MNHEY and CDR2 is SVGAGI. CDR3 length equals 13 residues. The CDR3 DNA is TGTGCCAGCAGTCCTGGGGACGGCTATGGCTACACCTTC. Its protein is CASSPGDGYGYTF.

The gene calls are TRBV4-3 and TRBJ1-2; the D gene is possibly TRBD1 (6 bases). The CDR3 is 15 amino acids. Germline assignment: CDR1 LGHNA and CDR2 YSLEER. Trimming removed 0 bases at V and 7 bases at J, with 15 bases between. In DNA, the CDR3 is TGCGCCAGCAGCCAAGATTATATGGGGGGCTCTGGCTACACCTTC. Residues: CASSQDYMGGSGYTF.

This clone showed up just a few times. In DNA, the CDR3 is TGTGCCAGCAGCTTAGCCCTCACAGATACGCAGTATTTT. This sequence encodes CASSLALTDTQYF. The genes are TRBV7-2 and TRBJ2-3, with unresolved D. In germline, CDR1 is SGHTA, CDR2 FQGNSA. Trimming took off 0 bases at V and 2 bases at J, with 3 bases between the two ends. This CDR3 comprises 13 residues. The variable domain in full, completed from reference TRBV7-2 and TRBJ2-3, reads GAGVSQSPSNKVTEKGKDVELRCDPISGHTALYWYRQSLGQGLEFLIYFQGNSAPDKSGLPSDRFSAERTGGSVSTLTIQRTQQEDSAVYLCASSLALTDTQYFGPGTRLTVL.

The rearrangement links TRBV18 to TRBJ1-1, with D tentatively TRBD1 (5 bases). There are 15 residues in the CDR3. Germline loops: CDR1 KGHSH, CDR2 LQKENI. Trimming shortened V by 3 bases and J by 3 bases, and 14 bases separated the two germline ends. CDR3 DNA sequence: TGTGCCAGCTCACCCCGGCAGGGCCCAGACACTGAAGCTTTCTTT. As protein: CASSPRQGPDTEAFF.

V usage is TRBV7-8 and J usage is TRBJ2-1; D unclear. Germline assignment: CDR1 SGHVS and CDR2 FQNEAQ. Trimming pared 0 bases from V and 8 bases from J, leaving 17 bases between. The CDR3 has 16 residues. The CDR3 reads CASSLAKTGQDDEQFF. Written as DNA, the CDR3 is TGTGCCAGCAGCTTAGCGAAGACGGGTCAAGACGATGAGCAGTTCTTC.

The gene calls are TRBV18 and TRBJ1-1; TRBD1 is a possible D gene (5 bases). The CDR3 extends over 13 amino acids. The V gene's germline CDR1 is KGHSH and CDR2 LQKENI. V shed 1 base and J shed 10 bases, with 13 bases lying between them. The CDR3 loop reads CASSPRQGEGAFF. The CDR3 DNA follows: TGTGCCAGCTCACCACGGCAGGGCGAAGGAGCTTTCTTT.

The chain joins TRBV2 to TRBJ2-3; D perhaps matches TRBD2 (7 bases). V was pared by 4 bases and J by 1 base, with 12 bases between. Germline V gene lookup returns CDR1 SNHLY and CDR2 FYNNEI. The CDR3 loop spans 15 amino acids. DNA for the CDR3: TGTGCCAGCAGTGCAGGGGCGGGGGGCACAGATACGCAGTATTTT. This gives the protein CASSAGAGGTDTQYF.

This clone has a handful of counts. The chain joins TRBV29-1 to TRBJ1-4; 8 nucleotides match TRBD1. J was trimmed by 7 bases and V by 6 bases; bases with no gene match: 10. The length of the CDR3 is 14 residues. Germline CDR1 and CDR2: SQVTM and ANQGSEA. The CDR3 reads CSVGQGARSEKLFF. The CDR3 coding sequence is TGCAGCGTCGGGCAGGGGGCGCGAAGTGAAAAACTGTTTTTT.

The sample holds a few counts of this clone. The chain has TRBV2 and TRBJ2-5; possible D gene TRBD2, 5 bases. From germline, CDR1 is SNHLY and CDR2 FYNNEI. V dropped 4 bases and J dropped 14 bases, with 14 bases sitting between them. The CDR3 contains 11 residues. CDR3 residues: CASSGETTNYF. DNA for the CDR3: TGTGCCAGCAGTGGAGAGACTACAAATTACTTC.

In this sample, this clone turned up a few times. CDR3 sequence: CASSLGTVSETQYF. CDR3 nucleotide sequence: TGTGCCAGCAGCTTAGGCACGGTCTCCGAGACCCAGTACTTC. This chain links TRBV7-2 with TRBJ2-5; D ambiguous. This CDR3 has 14 amino acids. V was clipped by 1 base and J by 5 bases, with 11 bases between them. Germline V lookup: CDR1 SGHTA, CDR2 FQGNSA.

The J gene is TRBJ2-7, the V gene TRBV4-1, with 8 bases that match TRBD2. Germline CDR1 reads MGHRA; CDR2 reads YSYEKL. This CDR3 spans 14 amino acids. Trimming took 1 base from V and 9 from J; bases not matched to a gene: 8. CDR3 protein: CASSQAGLAETQYF. The DNA of the CDR3 is TGCGCCAGCAGCCAAGCCGGACTAGCCGAAACGCAGTACTTC.

The chain uses TRBV4-1 and TRBJ2-7, with 11 bases aligning to TRBD1. J was trimmed by 6 bases and V by 4 bases; bases with no gene match: 8. Germline CDR1 reads MGHRA; CDR2 reads YSYEKL. This CDR3 comprises 15 residues. This CDR3 reads CASSRSGTGGIEQYF. The CDR3 DNA follows: TGCGCCAGCAGCCGCTCCGGGACAGGGGGGATCGAGCAGTACTTC.

The chain carries TRBV10-3 and TRBJ2-7; TRBD1 matches at 7 bases. The CDR3 is 12 residues long. Per germline, CDR1 ENHRY and CDR2 SYGVKD. J was trimmed by 5 bases and V by 4 bases; bases with no gene match: 2. The CDR3 loop is CAISGQGNEQYF. The CDR3 DNA reads TGTGCCATCAGTGGACAGGGAAACGAGCAGTACTTC.

The J gene is TRBJ2-5, the V gene TRBV5-1; 7 bases are shared with TRBD2. The CDR3 length is 18 residues. After removal of 0 bases from V and 4 bases from J, the junction contained 15 bases not matched to a gene. Germline assignment: CDR1 SGHRS and CDR2 YFSETQ. The CDR3 reads CASSLAGWGTTSSETQYF. Here the CDR3 DNA reads TGCGCCAGCAGCTTGGCAGGTTGGGGGACTACATCATCAGAGACCCAGTACTTC.

This clone was observed a few times. This rearrangement joins TRBV30 to TRBJ1-1; no clear D. V was trimmed by 3 bases and J by 3 bases, leaving 11 bases between them. Germline values: CDR1 GTSNPN, CDR2 SVGIG (reference sequence). The CDR3 is 13 amino acids. CDR3 amino acids: CAWSRAGDTEAFF. CDR3 bases: TGTGCCTGGAGCCGAGCCGGGGACACTGAAGCTTTCTTT.

The V and J genes are TRBV28 and TRBJ2-1; D uncertain. Germline values: CDR1 MDHEN, CDR2 SYDVKM. The CDR3 totals 13 residues. V lost 1 base and J 2 bases, leaving 3 bases between the germline ends. The DNA for the CDR3 is TGTGCCAGCAGTTTATCCCCCTACAATGAGCAGTTCTTC. Residues: CASSLSPYNEQFF.

CDR3 protein: CASRPGLAGGRSSYEQYF. CDR3 nucleotides: TGTGCCAGCAGGCCGGGACTAGCGGGGGGCCGGAGCTCCTACGAGCAGTACTTC. The chain has TRBV2 and TRBJ2-7; 15 nucleotides agree with TRBD2. Germline CDR1 and CDR2: SNHLY and FYNNEI. J lost 0 bases, V lost 6 bases, and 9 bases had no gene match. The CDR3 consists of 18 residues.

The rearrangement links TRBV5-6 to TRBJ1-2, with 8 bases that match TRBD1. The V gene's germline CDR1 is SGHDT and CDR2 YYEEEE. CDR3 length: 14 residues. Trimming at V came to 4 bases and at J to 8 bases, leaving 10 bases not matched to a gene. CDR3 residues: CASSRDRQYAGYTF. CDR3 nucleotide sequence: TGTGCCAGCAGCCGGGACAGGCAGTACGCGGGCTACACCTTC.

This clone was recorded at least ten times. This sequence joins TRBV7-2 and TRBJ2-5; tentative D call: TRBD2 (5 bases). Germline lookup yields CDR1 SGHTA and CDR2 FQGNSA. The V end lost 5 bases, the J end lost 3 bases, and 13 bases lay between the germline ends. The CDR3 extends over 14 amino acids. The CDR3 DNA sequence: TGTGCCAGCAGCGAGCAGAGGGCGAAAGAGACCCAGTACTTC. Amino acids: CASSEQRAKETQYF.

The chain employs TRBV18 and TRBJ1-5; D remains ambiguous. Germline lookup yields CDR1 KGHSH and CDR2 LQKENI. The V and J ends lost 2 bases and 3 bases respectively, with 11 bases between them. The CDR3 covers 15 residues. CDR3 protein: CASSPSTGFNQPQHF. In DNA form, the CDR3 reads TGTGCCAGCTCACCATCTACTGGGTTCAATCAGCCCCAGCATTTT.

V usage is TRBV2 and J usage is TRBJ2-5, with D possibly TRBD2 on 6 matching bases. This CDR3 has 13 amino acids. Trimming removed 4 bases from V and 3 bases from J, with 9 bases in between. Germline V lookup: CDR1 SNHLY, CDR2 FYNNEI. CDR3 bases: TGTGCCAGCAGTGTTGGAGGGGAAGAGACCCAGTACTTC. Protein product: CASSVGGEETQYF.

This clone appeared a few times. The chain combines TRBV19 with TRBJ1-4; D remains unclear. CDR1 LNHDA and CDR2 SQIVND come from the germline V gene (reference sequence). The CDR3 runs 12 residues. V lost 7 bases to trimming and J lost 8 bases, with 11 bases between them. The DNA of the CDR3 is TGTGCCAGTAAGGTTCTACAGGAAAAACTGTTTTTT. Protein product: CASKVLQEKLFF.

V and J are TRBV7-9 and TRBJ1-6; unclear D gene. The germline V and J ends were trimmed by 4 bases and 12 bases, with 10 bases remaining between them. The V gene's germline CDR1 is SEHNR and CDR2 FQNEAQ (reference sequence). The CDR3 sequence is 12 residues long. CDR3 in amino acids: CASSSEGGPLHF. In nucleotides, the CDR3 is TGTGCCAGCAGCTCCGAAGGTGGACCCCTCCACTTT.

This clone was counted only a few times. The genes are TRBV18 and TRBJ1-2; 8 bases are a match to TRBD1. The V and J ends lost 3 bases and 6 bases, in that order; junction bases with no gene match: 3. The CDR3 length is 13 residues. Looked up from germline, CDR1 is KGHSH and CDR2 is LQKENI. CDR3 nucleotides: TGTGCCAGCTCACCTCGGACAGGGCATGGCTACACCTTC. Translating gives CASSPRTGHGYTF.